The 32 T cell receptor beta chains below were found in one sample sequenced in a study of CD8+CD57+ T cells in acquired aplastic anemia. The template used for profiling TCR beta VDJ and CDR3 was genomic DNA. One entry per CDR3 protein results from TCRdb running MiXCR on the reads. This sample has about 180,000 distinct CDR3 sequences, with approximately 46% found just once. Sequencing was performed on sorted CD4+, CD8+, or CD8+CD57+ T cells (not recorded which) from PBMCs. The receptors stem from a human donor in good health.

This clonotype was observed many times. The J gene is TRBJ2-7, the V gene TRBV7-2; D is unresolved. V was pared by 5 bases and J by 6 bases, with 8 bases between. This CDR3 is built from 11 residues. Germline V gives CDR1 SGHTA, CDR2 FQGNSA. DNA for the CDR3: TGTGCCAGCAGCGGGTCAGGCGAGCAGTACTTC. Its protein product is CASSGSGEQYF.

This chain uses TRBV18 with TRBJ2-1; 11 nucleotides agree with TRBD2. With 1 base clipped from V and 5 bases from J, the junction kept 10 bases outside the gene matches. CDR3 length equals 18 residues. Germline V gives CDR1 KGHSH, CDR2 LQKENI. CDR3 loop: CASSPLHTGTSGNNEQFF. As DNA, the CDR3 is TGTGCCAGCTCACCACTACACACCGGGACTAGCGGAAACAATGAGCAGTTCTTC.

This clonotype was counted many times. The rearrangement uses TRBV6-1 and TRBJ2-7; 9 bases match TRBD2. V shed 8 bases and J 3 bases; nucleotides not matched to a gene: 2. The germline V gene encodes CDR1 MNHNS and CDR2 SASEGT. The CDR3 has 12 amino acids. CDR3 protein: CASGAGGYEQYF. CDR3 DNA sequence: TGTGCCAGCGGAGCGGGAGGCTACGAGCAGTACTTC.

This clonotype has a single count. A much larger clone lies one base from this, so it may be a read error. The chain has TRBV20-1 and TRBJ2-1, with D perhaps matching TRBD1 (6 bases). Per germline, CDR1 DFQATT and CDR2 SNEGSKA (reference sequence). This CDR3 spans 14 amino acids. The CDR3 DNA follows: TGCAGTGCAATGGACAGAAGGGGCCTCAATGAGCAGCTCTTC. It is translated as CSAMDRRGLNEQLF.

This clonotype was seen repeatedly, ten times or more. The rearrangement links TRBV7-9 to TRBJ1-4; the D is unclear. V shed 5 bases and J shed 7 bases, with 14 bases lying between them. The CDR3 is made up of 14 amino acids. Germline assignment: CDR1 SEHNR and CDR2 FQNEAQ (reference sequence). DNA of the CDR3: TGTGCCAGCAGCCCGGACCCGAATCGTGAAAAACTGTTTTTT. Residues: CASSPDPNREKLFF.

This rearrangement joins TRBV15 to TRBJ2-7, with 9 bases identical to TRBD1. The CDR3 length is 14 residues. The germline V gene encodes CDR1 LNHNV and CDR2 YYDKDF (reference sequence). Trimming took 4 bases from V and 7 from J; bases not matched to a gene: 8. This CDR3 reads CATSIRDRVWEQYF. CDR3 DNA: TGTGCCACCAGCATCCGGGACAGGGTTTGGGAGCAGTACTTC. The whole variable domain, filled in from reference TRBV15 and TRBJ2-7, reads DAMVIQNPRYQVTQFGKPVTLSCSQTLNHNVMYWYQQKSSQAPKLLFHYYDKDFNNEADTPDNFQSRRPNTSFCFLDIRSPGLGDTAMYLCATSIRDRVWEQYFGPGTRLTVT.

This clonotype appeared a single time. CDR3 nucleotide sequence: TGTGCCAGCAGTGGACAGGGCGTCGCCTACGAGCAGTACTTC. This codes for CASSGQGVAYEQYF. J is TRBJ2-7 and V is TRBV7-8; TRBD1 agrees at 8 bases. Trimming removed 6 bases from V and 2 bases from J; junction bases left unmatched: 6. There are 14 residues in the CDR3. CDR1 and CDR2 (germline): SGHVS, FQNEAQ. Looking up the rest from reference TRBV7-8 and TRBJ2-7 gives the full variable domain: GAGVSQSPRYKVAKRGQDVALRCDPISGHVSLFWYQQALGQGPEFLTYFQNEAQLDKSGLPSDRFFAERPEGSVSTLKIQRTQQEDSAVYLCASSGQGVAYEQYFGPGTRLTVT.

The rearrangement uses TRBV2 and TRBJ2-1; 9 bases are a match to TRBD2. The V gene end was trimmed by 5 bases and the J gene end by 4 bases; junction bases not matched to a gene: 9. The CDR3 has 16 amino acids. The germline CDR1 and CDR2 sequences are SNHLY and FYNNEI. The CDR3 bases are TGTGCCAGCAGTCCGACTAGCGGAGCCGGATACAATGAGCAGTTCTTC. This codes for CASSPTSGAGYNEQFF.

This clonotype was seen a handful of times. The CDR3 is CASSFRSWDRGNYGYTF. For the CDR3, the DNA is TGTGCCAGCAGCTTTAGGTCATGGGATCGGGGTAACTATGGCTACACCTTC. V and J are TRBV5-4 and TRBJ1-2; D uncertain. V was trimmed by 2 bases and J by 1 base, leaving 18 bases between them. This CDR3 contains 17 residues. The germline CDR1 and CDR2 sequences are SGHNT and YYREEE (reference sequence). The variable domain in full, completed from reference TRBV5-4 and TRBJ1-2, reads ETGVTQSPTHLIKTRGQQVTLRCSSQSGHNTVSWYQQALGQGPQFIFQYYREEENGRGNFPPRFSGLQFPNYSSELNVNALELDDSALYLCASSFRSWDRGNYGYTFGSGTRLTVV.

In its sample, this clonotype was seen once. Since a much larger clone is just one base distant, this may be a read error. This rearrangement joins TRBV11-2 to TRBJ2-1; 12 bases align to TRBD2. This CDR3 has 15 residues. With V trimmed by 11 bases and J by 4 bases, 9 bases remained unmatched. Germline V gene lookup returns CDR1 SGHAT and CDR2 FQNNGV. This CDR3 reads CASSRTSGEYNEQFF. CDR3 DNA sequence: TGTGCCTCTTCTCGGACTAGCGGGGAATACAATGAGCAGTTCTTC.

This clonotype was counted a few times. This chain joins TRBV19 and TRBJ2-7; TRBD1 matches at 10 bases. The germline V gene has CDR1 LNHDA and CDR2 SQIVND (reference sequence). Trimming cost V 8 bases and J 4 bases; bases outside gene matches: 8. CDR3 size: 14 residues. The CDR3 protein is CASGPGQGLYEQYF. CDR3 nucleotides: TGTGCCAGTGGCCCGGGACAGGGGCTATACGAGCAGTACTTC. Looking up the rest from reference TRBV19 and TRBJ2-7 gives the full variable domain: DGGITQSPKYLFRKEGQNVTLSCEQNLNHDAMYWYRQDPGQGLRLIYYSQIVNDFQKGDIAEGYSVSREKKESFPLTVTSAQKNPTAFYLCASGPGQGLYEQYFGPGTRLTVT.

The chain couples TRBV25-1 to TRBJ2-7; D gene ambiguous. Trimming took off 6 bases at V and 4 bases at J, with 13 bases between the two ends. Looked up from germline, CDR1 is MGHDK and CDR2 is SYGVNS. The CDR3 spans 13 residues. CDR3 protein: CASSLVRRYEQYF. In nucleotides, the CDR3 is TGTGCCAGCAGCCTCGTGAGACGGTACGAGCAGTACTTC.

The chain combines TRBV2 with TRBJ2-7, with TRBD2 identical over 7 bases. Trimming at V came to 2 bases and at J to 6 bases, leaving 16 bases not matched to a gene. The CDR3 sequence is 17 residues long. Germline V gene lookup returns CDR1 SNHLY and CDR2 FYNNEI. The CDR3 DNA sequence: TGTGCCAGCAGTGAAAGGTCGGGAGGCAGGACTTCGGCCGAGCAGTACTTC. This codes for CASSERSGGRTSAEQYF.

V is TRBV5-1 and J is TRBJ1-1, with TRBD1 as a possible D gene (5 bases). From germline, CDR1 is SGHRS and CDR2 YFSETQ. The CDR3 is 13 residues long. Trimming removed 6 bases from V and 1 base from J, with 10 bases in between. DNA for the CDR3: TGCGCCAGCACCTACGGACAGAACACTGAAGCTTTCTTT. Translating it yields CASTYGQNTEAFF.

The V and J genes are TRBV20-1 and TRBJ2-3; TRBD2 aligns across 11 bases. Trimming at V came to 6 bases and at J to 4 bases, leaving 9 bases not matched to a gene. The CDR3 has 15 residues. Germline V gene sequence: CDR1 DFQATT, CDR2 SNEGSKA (reference sequence). The CDR3 DNA follows: TGCAGTGCCGTAGCGGGGGGGCGGGGTGCAGATACGCAGTATTTT. Its translation is CSAVAGGRGADTQYF.

This clonotype was seen a few times. This chain connects TRBV20-1 to TRBJ2-3; D perhaps matches TRBD2 (6 bases). CDR3 size: 16 residues. V gave up 2 bases and J gave up 0 bases, with 15 bases separating them. The germline V gene has CDR1 DFQATT and CDR2 SNEGSKA (reference sequence). The CDR3 DNA reads TGCAGTGCTAGACCCACATTGGGACTTAGCACAGATACGCAGTATTTT. As protein: CSARPTLGLSTDTQYF.

This clonotype showed up many times. The chain employs TRBV19 and TRBJ2-5; D uncertain. CDR3 size: 16 residues. Germline V gene lookup returns CDR1 LNHDA and CDR2 SQIVND (reference sequence). V gave up 2 bases and J gave up 0 bases, with 13 bases separating them. This chain's CDR3 is CASSISIAPYQETQYF. The CDR3 DNA is TGTGCCAGTAGTATAAGTATCGCGCCGTACCAAGAGACCCAGTACTTC.

In this sample, this clonotype turned up many times. This sequence joins TRBV7-8 and TRBJ2-1; TRBD2 might be the D (5 bases). Trimming shortened V by 3 bases and J by 3 bases, and 9 bases separated the two germline ends. CDR1 SGHVS and CDR2 FQNEAQ come from the germline V gene. The CDR3 runs to 14 residues. The CDR3 sequence is CASSFNRDYNEQFF. CDR3 nucleotides: TGTGCCAGCAGCTTTAACCGGGACTACAATGAGCAGTTCTTC. Together with reference TRBV7-8 and TRBJ2-1, the CDR3 gives the full variable domain: GAGVSQSPRYKVAKRGQDVALRCDPISGHVSLFWYQQALGQGPEFLTYFQNEAQLDKSGLPSDRFFAERPEGSVSTLKIQRTQQEDSAVYLCASSFNRDYNEQFFGPGTRLTVL.

The chain has TRBV7-8 and TRBJ2-3; D may be TRBD1 or TRBD2 (6 bases each). The V end lost 4 bases, the J end lost 6 bases, and 11 bases lay between the germline ends. The CDR3 is made up of 13 amino acids. The germline CDR1 and CDR2 sequences are SGHVS and FQNEAQ. CDR3 coding DNA: TGTGCCAGCAGCTGGGGGGCCGGGGATACGCAGTATTTT. Translation: CASSWGAGDTQYF.

The V call is TRBV5-6, the J call TRBJ2-4; D may be TRBD1 (5 bases). Germline CDR1 is SGHDT and CDR2 is YYEEEE. The CDR3 is made up of 14 amino acids. V lost 4 bases and J 6 bases, leaving 14 bases between the germline ends. CDR3 in amino acids: CASSPPDTINIQYF. The CDR3 DNA sequence: TGTGCCAGCAGCCCGCCGGACACGATAAACATTCAGTACTTC.

As to this clonotype: Given the absence of the conserved phenylalanine or tryptophan at the CDR3 end, a read error is likely. The chain carries TRBV2 and TRBJ1-1; possibly TRBD1 for D (5 bases). V was pared by 3 bases and J by 4 bases, with 15 bases between. Per the germline V gene, CDR1 is SNHLY and CDR2 is FYNNEI. This CDR3 has 15 residues. The CDR3: CASSEAGLPSTEAFL. The CDR3 region has the DNA TGTGCCAGCAGTGAGGCGGGACTCCCTAGCACTGAAGCTTTCCTT.

The rearrangement joins TRBV2 to TRBJ1-1, with D possibly being TRBD1 (5 bases). V was trimmed by 6 bases and J by 1 base, leaving 15 bases between them. The V gene's germline CDR1 is SNHLY and CDR2 FYNNEI. CDR3 length: 15 residues. The CDR3 DNA reads TGTGCCAGCAGAGGATTGACAGCAACGAACACTGAAGCTTTCTTT. Amino acid sequence: CASRGLTATNTEAFF.

This clonotype has only a few counts. The chain combines TRBV5-4 with TRBJ1-1; D perhaps matches TRBD1 (5 bases). The CDR3 extends over 15 amino acids. V was pared by 6 bases and J by 0 bases, with 15 bases between. Germline lookup yields CDR1 SGHNT and CDR2 YYREEE (reference sequence). CDR3 coding DNA: TGTGCCAGCACCCACGGGGGAGCCTTGAACACTGAAGCTTTCTTT. Translation gives CASTHGGALNTEAFF.

The rearrangement links TRBV5-4 to TRBJ2-1, with D perhaps given as TRBD1 or TRBD2 (5 bases each). V lost 0 bases and J lost 8, with 12 bases in between. Germline assignment: CDR1 SGHNT and CDR2 YYREEE (reference sequence). This CDR3 contains 14 residues. This chain's CDR3 is CASSLVASRDEQFF. CDR3 DNA sequence: TGTGCCAGCAGCTTGGTAGCTAGCAGGGATGAGCAGTTCTTC.

This clonotype occurred once. This chain connects TRBV5-6 to TRBJ1-2, with D hard to call. Germline CDR1 reads SGHDT; CDR2 reads YYEEEE. The CDR3 runs to 14 residues. In DNA, the CDR3 is TGTGCTACGAGACGTCTAGTTCCCCTGGGGGGCTACACCTTC. Its protein product is CATRRLVPLGGYTF. The full variable domain, in which reference TRBV5-6 and TRBJ1-2 provide the parts outside the CDR3, is DAGVTQSPTHLIKTRGQQVTLRCSPKSGHDTVSWYQQALGQGPQFIFQYYEEEERQRGNFPDRFSGHQFPNYSSELNVNALLLGDSALYLCATRRLVPLGGYTFGSGTRLTVV.

This clonotype was counted many times. The chain uses TRBV29-1 and TRBJ1-2, with TRBD1 identical over 12 bases. From germline, CDR1 is SQVTM and CDR2 ANQGSEA. The trim removed 4 bases at V and 7 bases at J, leaving 16 bases unmatched. The CDR3 covers 17 residues. CDR3 residues: CSVGVGQGDRGQAGYTF. Written as DNA, the CDR3 is TGCAGCGTTGGGGTGGGTCAGGGGGACAGGGGGCAAGCTGGCTACACCTTC.

The chain employs TRBV29-1 and TRBJ1-2; the D is unclear. Germline V gene lookup returns CDR1 SQVTM and CDR2 ANQGSEA. The ends were cut back, 0 bases at V and 8 bases at J, with 10 bases in the middle. The CDR3 sequence is 12 residues long. This CDR3 reads CSVEDGERGYTF. The DNA of the CDR3 is TGCAGCGTTGAAGATGGGGAGAGAGGCTACACCTTC.

The V and J genes are TRBV9 and TRBJ2-1; D is ambiguous. In germline, CDR1 is SGDLS, CDR2 YYNGEE. Deletions cut 4 bases from V and 4 bases from J, with 9 bases between. The CDR3 has 13 amino acids. DNA of the CDR3: TGTGCCAGCAGCCATATAAGTTACAATGAGCAGTTCTTC. This encodes CASSHISYNEQFF.

CDR3 protein: CASRETSTNNETQYF. CDR3 bases: TGTGCCAGCAGAGAGACCAGTACGAACAATGAGACCCAGTACTTC. The chain uses TRBV2 and TRBJ2-5; D not resolved. V gave up 6 bases and J gave up 5 bases, with 19 bases separating them. This CDR3 region has 15 residues. Germline V gives CDR1 SNHLY, CDR2 FYNNEI.

Only one count was recorded for this clonotype. This sequence joins TRBV5-1 and TRBJ2-5; unclear D gene. V dropped 4 bases and J dropped 1 base, with 2 bases sitting between them. This CDR3 is built from 11 residues. Germline V CDR1 and CDR2: SGHRS, YFSETQ. CDR3: CASSTQETQYF. For the CDR3, the DNA is TGCGCCAGCAGCACCCAAGAGACCCAGTACTTC.

This chain joins TRBV6-2 or TRBV6-3 and TRBJ2-2; 11 nucleotides align to TRBD2. Germline V gene data show CDR1 as MNHEY and CDR2 as SVGEGT. With V trimmed by 6 bases and J by 5 bases, 8 bases remained unmatched. The CDR3 has 16 residues. This CDR3 is CASSLTSGSGTGELFF. The CDR3 DNA reads TGTGCCAGCAGCCTAACTAGCGGGAGCGGGACCGGGGAGCTGTTTTTT.

The chain is built from TRBV15 and TRBJ2-7, with 10 bases matching TRBD1. In germline, CDR1 is LNHNV, CDR2 YYDKDF (reference sequence). Trimming took 3 bases from V and 0 from J; bases not matched to a gene: 2. The CDR3 has 15 residues. The CDR3 sequence: CATSRGTGASYEQYF. The CDR3 DNA is TGTGCCACCAGCAGGGGGACAGGGGCCTCCTACGAGCAGTACTTC.